Shown below are 15 T cell receptor beta chains from a single sample sequenced in a study of CXCR3-negative and CXCR3-positive naive CD8 T cells. Each TRB cDNA library was prepared by 5' RACE (with UMI labels). TCRdb re-called the 5' RACE reads; every CDR3 protein appears as one record, without DNA. The sample is made up of approximately 58,000 distinct CDR3 sequences, and the top ten hold approximately 0.45% of it. Source material: naive CXCR3- CD8+ T cells from blood. As for subset: CD45RO-CCR7+CD27+CD95- naive CD8+ T cells lacking CXCR3 (TNR3-). The receptor set was obtained from a human donor in good health. Some clones in this sample may be carry-over from other donors' samples.

The gene calls are TRBV29-1 and TRBJ1-1. In germline, CDR1 is SQVTM, CDR2 ANQGSEA. The CDR3 length is 12 residues. The CDR3 reads CSVGWANTEAFF. The full variable domain, in which reference TRBV29-1 and TRBJ1-1 provide the parts outside the CDR3, is SAVISQKPSRDICQRGTSLTIQCQVDSQVTMMFWYRQQPGQSLTLIATANQGSEATYESGFVIDKFPISRPNLTFSTLTVSNMSPEDSSIYLCSVGWANTEAFFGQGTRLTVV.

This sequence joins TRBV6-2 or TRBV6-3 and TRBJ2-5; TCRdb calls TRBD2, which cannot be checked without DNA. From germline, CDR1 is MNHEY and CDR2 SVGEGT. CDR3 length: 13 residues. The CDR3: CASTRAGQETQYF.

CDR3: CASTNKNTEELFF. V usage is TRBV6-5 and J usage is TRBJ2-2. The CDR3 runs 13 residues. The germline V gene encodes CDR1 MNHEY and CDR2 SVGAGI.

The chain combines TRBV25-1 with TRBJ2-7; no DNA is available, so the TRBD2 call from TCRdb remains unchecked. The CDR3 length is 14 residues. Germline CDR1 MGHDK, CDR2 SYGVNS. Here the CDR3 reads CASSEFGREVEQYF.

The rearrangement links TRBV29-1 to TRBJ1-1; TCRdb selects TRBD1, and the lack of DNA leaves this call unchecked. The germline gives CDR1 SQVTM, CDR2 ANQGSEA. The CDR3 totals 13 residues. The CDR3 spells CSVTLAANTEAFF.

The chain recombines TRBV12-3 or TRBV12-4 with TRBJ2-1; with no DNA, the TCRdb D assignment of TRBD1 cannot be verified. The CDR3 consists of 17 residues. This chain's CDR3 is CASSPRPGQGAFNEQFF.

V gene TRBV25-1 combines with J gene TRBJ2-7. This CDR3 comprises 15 residues. Germline CDR1 is MGHDK and CDR2 is SYGVNS. The CDR3 sequence is CASSELGSETYEQYF.

The chain has TRBV27 and TRBJ2-3; TCRdb indicates TRBD1, and absent DNA this call remains unverified. CDR1 MNHEY and CDR2 SMNVEV come from the germline V gene (reference sequence). The CDR3 has 17 amino acids. The CDR3 spells CASSLSWWTGSTDTQYF.

The rearrangement links TRBV3-1 to TRBJ2-3. In germline, CDR1 is LGHDT, CDR2 YNNKEL (reference sequence). The CDR3 has 15 residues. The CDR3 here is CASSQDWSNTDTQYF.

The chain employs TRBV7-2 and TRBJ2-5. The CDR3 is 15 amino acids. Germline CDR1 reads SGHTA; CDR2 reads FQGNSA. The CDR3: CASSLVYSTKETQYF.

The chain recombines TRBV10-3 with TRBJ2-1; as DNA is missing, the TRBD2 call by TCRdb cannot be tested. Germline values: CDR1 ENHRY, CDR2 SYGVKD. This CDR3 is built from 16 residues. The CDR3 sequence is CAISSSGGASYNEQFF.

The V call is TRBV7-9, the J call TRBJ2-7; TCRdb picks TRBD1, but there is no DNA to check that call. Germline CDR1 reads SEHNR; CDR2 reads FQNEAQ (reference sequence). This CDR3 is built from 17 residues. The CDR3 loop is CASSFSGGGRWSYEQYF. Looking up the rest from reference TRBV7-9 and TRBJ2-7 gives the full variable domain: DTGVSQNPRHKITKRGQNVTFRCDPISEHNRLYWYRQTLGQGPEFLTYFQNEAQLEKSRLLSDRFSAERPKGSFSTLEIQRTEQGDSAMYLCASSFSGGGRWSYEQYFGPGTRLTVT.

V usage is TRBV29-1 and J usage is TRBJ2-3; lacking DNA, the TRBD2 call made by TCRdb goes unchecked. The CDR3 length is 13 residues. CDR1 and CDR2 (germline): SQVTM, ANQGSEA. This CDR3 is CSVMEGGEDTQYF.

The chain recombines TRBV7-9 with TRBJ2-1. This CDR3 has 11 amino acids. Germline loops: CDR1 SEHNR, CDR2 FQNEAQ (reference sequence). The CDR3 loop is CANVLRDEQFF.

The V and J genes are TRBV9 and TRBJ2-6; TCRdb calls TRBD1, which cannot be checked without DNA. Germline V gene data show CDR1 as SGDLS and CDR2 as YYNGEE. CDR3 size: 18 residues. CDR3 loop: CASSYRRQVDSGANVLTF. The full variable domain, in which reference TRBV9 and TRBJ2-6 provide the parts outside the CDR3, is DSGVTQTPKHLITATGQRVTLRCSPRSGDLSVYWYQQSLDQGLQFLIQYYNGEERAKGNILERFSAQQFPDLHSELNLSSLELGDSALYFCASSYRRQVDSGANVLTFGAGSRLTVL.